This is a list of T cell receptor beta chains from one sample in a study of beta chain features in type 1 diabetes. Sequencing was performed with immunoSEQ multiplex PCR; in TCRdb, only in-frame clones are kept and a portion is missing. The data contain some 900,000 clones, under 20% of them singletons. The sample comprised naive CD4+ T cells from blood. The receptors come from a woman younger than 30 in good health. The CDR3 runs from the conserved cysteine through the conserved F or W. A D gene is named only where the DNA matches it firmly. Size is stated for part of the rows, as once, few or many counts, or as a class when the clone is expanded.

D gene	V gene	clone size	J gene	CDR3 protein	CDR3 DNA
-	TRBV11-1	few	TRBJ2-5	CASSIRLAQETQYF	TGTGCCAGCAGCATCAGACTGGCCCAAGAGACCCAGTACTTC
-	TRBV5-6	few	TRBJ2-2	CASSLRERDRYTGELFF	TGTGCCAGCAGCTTGCGGGAGCGGGACAGATACACCGGGGAGCTGTTTTTT
-	TRBV4-3	-	TRBJ2-7	CASSQDWGTGSYEQYF	TGCGCCAGCAGCCAAGATTGGGGGACTGGATCCTACGAGCAGTACTTC
-	TRBV4-3	few	TRBJ2-3	CASSQRSGVGDTDTQYF	TGCGCCAGCAGCCAACGGTCCGGGGTTGGGGACACAGATACGCAGTATTTT
TRBD1	TRBV5-1	-	TRBJ2-5	CASSESLQGAQETQYF	TGCGCCAGCAGCGAGAGCCTTCAGGGGGCGCAGGAGACCCAGTACTTC
-	TRBV2	-	TRBJ2-5	CASLGNPEPGPQYF	TGTGCCAGCCTCGGGAACCCCGAACCGGGACCCCAGTACTTC
-	TRBV2	-	TRBJ2-7	CASTYSLGQYF	TGTGCCAGCACCTACAGCTTAGGGCAGTACTTC
-	TRBV28	-	TRBJ2-7	CASTPWEQYF	TGTGCCAGCACCCCATGGGAGCAGTACTTC
-	TRBV28	-	TRBJ2-2	CASSLRRGNTGELFF	TGTGCCAGCAGTTTACGACGGGGGAACACCGGGGAGCTGTTTTTT
-	TRBV11-3	few	TRBJ2-2	CASSRGIADTGELFF	TGTGCCAGCAGCCGCGGGATAGCAGATACCGGGGAGCTGTTTTTT
TRBD1	TRBV2	few	TRBJ2-4	CASARDRGAKNIQYF	TGTGCCAGCGCCCGGGACAGGGGTGCCAAAAACATTCAGTACTTC
TRBD1	TRBV4-2	few	TRBJ2-1	CASSQAGTGGYNEQFF	TGTGCCAGCAGCCAGGCCGGGACAGGGGGATACAATGAGCAGTTCTTC
-	TRBV7-6	few	TRBJ1-2	CASITGRQEMRFRKANYGYTF	TGTGCCAGCATCACAGGACGGCAGGAGATGAGGTTTCGAAAAGCTAACTATGGCTACACCTTC
-	TRBV29-1	-	TRBJ2-5	CSVAWTDQETQYF	TGCAGCGTTGCGTGGACTGATCAAGAGACCCAGTACTTC
-	TRBV6-5	-	TRBJ2-2	CASSYSGRATGELFF	TGTGCCAGCAGTTACTCAGGCAGGGCCACCGGGGAGCTGTTTTTT
-	TRBV7-9	few	TRBJ1-1	CASSLGTTGLNTEAFF	TGTGCCAGCAGCTTAGGGACGACAGGACTGAACACTGAAGCTTTCTTT
-	TRBV5-1	few	TRBJ2-7	CASSLGGTDIYEQYF	TGCGCCAGCAGTCTTGGCGGGACTGACATATACGAGCAGTACTTC
TRBD2	TRBV9	few	TRBJ2-1	CASSEGLASYNEQFF	TGTGCCAGCAGCGAGGGACTAGCTAGCTACAATGAGCAGTTCTTC
-	TRBV12-5	-	TRBJ2-1	CASGLAGVVEQFF	TGTGCTAGTGGTTTGGCCGGGGTCGTAGAGCAGTTCTTC
TRBD2	TRBV28	few	TRBJ2-1	CASRARGSPYNEQFF	TGTGCCAGCAGGGCACGCGGGAGTCCCTACAATGAGCAGTTCTTC
-	TRBV7-2	-	TRBJ2-1	CASSSGRGSYNEQFF	TGTGCCAGCAGCTCCGGTCGGGGCTCCTACAATGAGCAGTTCTTC
-	TRBV10-3	few	TRBJ2-7	CAIRNSPQGSYEQYF	TGTGCCATCAGAAACAGCCCCCAAGGCTCCTACGAGCAGTACTTC
-	TRBV27	-	TRBJ2-4	CASSALTGILAKNIQYF	TGTGCCAGCAGTGCCCTTACAGGAATCCTAGCCAAAAACATTCAGTACTTC
TRBD2	TRBV7-9	-	TRBJ2-1	CASSLLGGPVNEQFF	TGTGCCAGCAGCTTGTTGGGAGGGCCAGTGAATGAGCAGTTCTTC
TRBD1	TRBV10-3	few	TRBJ1-4	CAISAEMVRGLRTNEKLFF	TGTGCCATCAGTGCTGAGATGGTCAGGGGGCTAAGAACTAATGAAAAACTGTTTTTT
-	TRBV6-5	-	TRBJ1-2	CASRLRDTNGYTF	TGTGCCAGCAGGCTACGGGACACCAATGGCTACACCTTC
-	TRBV28	few	TRBJ2-2	CASSLISGELFF	TGTGCCAGCAGTTTAATCTCCGGGGAGCTGTTTTTT
-	TRBV29-1	few	TRBJ2-5	CSVRARSQETQYF	TGCAGCGTGCGGGCTAGGTCTCAAGAGACCCAGTACTTC
-	TRBV11-2	few	TRBJ2-7	CASSLFPGTSAYEQYF	TGTGCCAGCAGCTTATTCCCCGGGACGTCGGCCTACGAGCAGTACTTC
-	TRBV19	-	TRBJ1-5	CASNPDGKDQPQHF	TGTGCCAGTAACCCGGACGGGAAAGATCAGCCCCAGCATTTT
-	TRBV7-2	few	TRBJ1-5	CASSPVVSVGRVSNQPQHF	TGTGCCAGCAGCCCCGTGGTCAGCGTCGGCCGAGTTAGTAATCAGCCCCAGCATTTT
TRBD2	TRBV4-3	-	TRBJ2-1	CASSQEREGPSGGEQFF	TGCGCCAGCAGCCAAGAGCGGGAGGGCCCGTCTGGAGGTGAGCAGTTCTTC
-	TRBV4-2	-	TRBJ2-3	CASSQAANPTDTQYF	TGTGCCAGCAGCCAAGCGGCGAATCCCACAGATACGCAGTATTTT
TRBD2	TRBV4-3	-	TRBJ2-2	CASSQVVYAGGWTGELFF	TGCGCCAGCAGCCAAGTAGTTTACGCGGGAGGGTGGACCGGGGAGCTGTTTTTT
-	TRBV2	-	TRBJ1-1	CASSGPMNTEAFF	TGTGCCAGCAGTGGACCGATGAACACTGAAGCTTTCTTT
TRBD2	TRBV4-2	few	TRBJ2-2	CASSQGLAGATGELFF	TGTGCCAGCAGCCAAGGACTAGCGGGAGCTACGGGGGAGCTGTTTTTT
TRBD2	TRBV4-2	-	TRBJ2-7	CASSQDPATSGAYEQYF	TGTGCCAGCAGCCAAGATCCCGCGACTAGCGGAGCTTACGAGCAGTACTTC
-	TRBV29-1	-	TRBJ1-1	CSVDRRDSNTEAFF	TGCAGCGTTGATCGTCGGGATTCGAACACTGAAGCTTTCTTT